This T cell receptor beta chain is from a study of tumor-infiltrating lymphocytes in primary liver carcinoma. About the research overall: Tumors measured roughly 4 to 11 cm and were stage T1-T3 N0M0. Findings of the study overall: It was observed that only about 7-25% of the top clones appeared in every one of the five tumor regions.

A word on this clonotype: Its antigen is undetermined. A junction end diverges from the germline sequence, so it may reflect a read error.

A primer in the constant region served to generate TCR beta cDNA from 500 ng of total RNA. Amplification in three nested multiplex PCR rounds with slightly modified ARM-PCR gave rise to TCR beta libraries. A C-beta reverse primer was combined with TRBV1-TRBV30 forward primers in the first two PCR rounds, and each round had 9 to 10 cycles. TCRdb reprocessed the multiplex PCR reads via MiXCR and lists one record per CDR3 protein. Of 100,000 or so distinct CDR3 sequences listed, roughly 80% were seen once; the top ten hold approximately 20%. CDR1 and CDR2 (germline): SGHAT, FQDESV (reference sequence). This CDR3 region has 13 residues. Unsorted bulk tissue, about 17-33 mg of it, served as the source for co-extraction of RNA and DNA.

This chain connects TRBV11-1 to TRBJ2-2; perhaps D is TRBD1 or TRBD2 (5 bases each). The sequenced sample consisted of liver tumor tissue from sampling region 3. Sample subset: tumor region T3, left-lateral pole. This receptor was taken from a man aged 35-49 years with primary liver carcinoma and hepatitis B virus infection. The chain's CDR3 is CASIFWDAGELLF. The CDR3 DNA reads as TGTGCCAGCATCTTTTGGGACGCCGGGGAGCTGTTATTT.